Listed below are T cell receptor beta chains from one sample, sequenced in a study of blood T cells in healthy people across ages. TCRdb reprocessed the 5' RACE reads via MiXCR and lists one record per CDR3 protein. The sample includes 1.8 million or so distinct CDR3 sequences, 35% to 50% of them seen just once. Sequenced input: blood. These receptors were taken from a human donor in good health. Each CDR3 is given with its conserved first and last residue. The order of the fields is clone size, J gene, V gene, D gene, CDR3 protein, CDR3 DNA. D genes are given only for firm matches. Some rows have no size entry. The others give once, few or many, or a class for an expanded clone.

size: few
J: TRBJ2-3
V: TRBV7-2
D: NA
CDR3: CASSLVIVDTQYF
DNA: TGTGCCAGCAGCTTAGTTATTGTCGATACGCAGTATTTT

size: many
J: TRBJ2-3
V: TRBV28
D: NA
CDR3: CASSDSRTDTQYF
DNA: TGTGCCAGCAGTGACTCACGCACAGATACGCAGTATTTT

size: NA
J: TRBJ2-1
V: TRBV7-9
D: NA
CDR3: CASSLVWGGNEQFF
DNA: TGTGCCAGCAGCTTAGTATGGGGCGGCAATGAGCAGTTCTTC

size: NA
J: TRBJ1-2
V: TRBV3-1
D: NA
CDR3: CASSQDSSTYDYTF
DNA: TGTGCCAGCAGCCAAGATTCTTCAACTTATGACTACACCTTC

size: few
J: TRBJ2-4
V: TRBV12-3/TRBV12-4
D: NA
CDR3: CASSLLSWAGPLSKNIQYF
DNA: TGTGCCAGCAGTTTGCTATCTTGGGCAGGGCCTCTTTCCAAAAACATTCAGTACTTC

size: NA
J: TRBJ2-7
V: TRBV13
D: NA
CDR3: CASSTREGGSYEQYF
DNA: TGTGCCAGCAGCACCCGTGAAGGGGGCTCCTACGAGCAGTACTTC

size: few
J: TRBJ1-2
V: TRBV29-1
D: NA
CDR3: CSVEDVVGYTF
DNA: TGCAGCGTTGAAGACGTAGTTGGCTACACCTTC

size: NA
J: TRBJ1-2
V: TRBV15
D: NA
CDR3: CATSRDRHYGYTF
DNA: TGTGCCACCAGCAGAGATCGCCACTATGGCTACACCTTC

size: few
J: TRBJ1-5
V: TRBV6-6
D: TRBD1
CDR3: CTSSYGAGGEGQPQHF
DNA: TGTACCAGCAGTTACGGGGCAGGGGGCGAAGGACAGCCCCAGCATTTT

size: many
J: TRBJ1-6
V: TRBV7-9
D: NA
CDR3: CASSSPNSPLHF
DNA: TGTGCCAGCAGCTCGCCTAATTCACCCCTCCACTTT

size: NA
J: TRBJ2-1
V: TRBV20-1
D: NA
CDR3: CSASSYATSSYNEQFF
DNA: TGCAGTGCTAGTTCTTACGCCACGAGCTCCTACAATGAGCAGTTCTTC

size: NA
J: TRBJ2-5
V: TRBV10-3
D: NA
CDR3: CAIGRMYQETQYF
DNA: TGTGCCATCGGCCGGATGTACCAAGAGACCCAGTACTTC

size: NA
J: TRBJ1-5
V: TRBV7-2
D: TRBD1
CDR3: CASSLRGQPYSNQPQHF
DNA: TGTGCCAGCAGCCTTAGGGGACAGCCTTATAGCAATCAGCCCCAGCATTTT

size: NA
J: TRBJ2-7
V: TRBV12-3/TRBV12-4
D: NA
CDR3: CASRNGDKPSCEQYF
DNA: TGTGCCAGTAGGAACGGGGACAAACCCTCCTGCGAGCAGTACTTC

size: NA
J: TRBJ2-1
V: TRBV20-1
D: TRBD1
CDR3: CSASRQGYNEQFF
DNA: TGCAGTGCTTCGAGACAGGGATACAATGAGCAGTTCTTC

size: once
J: TRBJ1-2
V: TRBV10-2
D: NA
CDR3: CASSETVGENGYTF
DNA: TGCGCCAGCAGTGAAACAGTAGGGGAAAATGGCTACACCTTC

size: NA
J: TRBJ2-2
V: TRBV7-8
D: TRBD1
CDR3: CASSLTGTANTGELFF
DNA: TGTGCCAGCAGCTTAACCGGGACAGCCAACACCGGGGAGCTGTTTTTT

size: NA
J: TRBJ2-7
V: TRBV20-1
D: TRBD1
CDR3: CSAREPWTGGYEQYF
DNA: TGCAGTGCTAGAGAACCTTGGACAGGAGGCTACGAGCAGTACTTC

size: NA
J: TRBJ2-3
V: TRBV20-1
D: NA
CDR3: CSAREGSRTTDTQYF
DNA: TGCAGTGCTAGAGAAGGGAGCAGGACAACAGATACGCAGTATTTT

size: once
J: TRBJ2-2
V: TRBV6-5
D: NA
CDR3: CASSYGRQAGELFF
DNA: TGTGCCAGCAGTTACGGAAGGCAGGCCGGGGAGCTGTTTTTT

size: NA
J: TRBJ2-7
V: TRBV7-2
D: NA
CDR3: CASSLGSGVPVEQYF
DNA: TGTGCCAGCAGCTTAGGGTCCGGGGTCCCGGTCGAGCAGTACTTC

size: NA
J: TRBJ2-5
V: TRBV11-2
D: TRBD2
CDR3: CASSPVRSGGGGETQYF
DNA: TGTGCCAGCAGCCCGGTTAGGAGCGGGGGCGGAGGAGAGACCCAGTACTTC

size: NA
J: TRBJ2-7
V: TRBV7-9
D: NA
CDR3: CASSLGDLPTREQYF
DNA: TGTGCCAGCAGCTTAGGGGACCTACCTACCCGCGAGCAGTACTTC

size: NA
J: TRBJ2-7
V: TRBV29-1
D: NA
CDR3: CSVQGLSSYEQYF
DNA: TGCAGCGTCCAGGGACTTAGCTCCTACGAGCAGTACTTC

size: many
J: TRBJ2-4
V: TRBV20-1
D: TRBD2
CDR3: CSARAHLAGGNIQYF
DNA: TGCAGTGCTAGAGCCCACCTAGCGGGGGGAAACATTCAGTACTTC

size: few
J: TRBJ2-7
V: TRBV7-2
D: NA
CDR3: CASSPHGGASYEQYF
DNA: TGTGCCAGCAGCCCCCACGGGGGCGCATCCTACGAGCAGTACTTC

size: NA
J: TRBJ2-1
V: TRBV7-2
D: TRBD2
CDR3: CVSRLAGLADEQFF
DNA: TGTGTCAGCAGACTAGCCGGCCTAGCGGATGAGCAGTTCTTC

size: NA
J: TRBJ2-7
V: TRBV5-1
D: NA
CDR3: CASSLGQGYLTYEQYF
DNA: TGCGCCAGCAGCTTGGGGCAGGGCTACTTAACCTACGAGCAGTACTTC

size: NA
J: TRBJ2-3
V: TRBV7-2
D: TRBD2
CDR3: CASSLGLAGATTDTQYF
DNA: TGTGCCAGCAGCTTAGGTCTAGCGGGGGCCACCACAGATACGCAGTATTTT

size: many
J: TRBJ2-1
V: TRBV4-3
D: TRBD1
CDR3: CASSPGWDSSYNEQFF
DNA: TGCGCCAGCAGCCCCGGTTGGGACAGCTCCTACAATGAGCAGTTCTTC

size: few
J: TRBJ2-1
V: TRBV9
D: NA
CDR3: CASSVEDSAANEQFF
DNA: TGTGCCAGCAGCGTAGAGGACAGTGCGGCCAATGAGCAGTTCTTC

size: NA
J: TRBJ1-5
V: TRBV2
D: NA
CDR3: CASSVLGNSNQPQHF
DNA: TGTGCCAGCAGTGTTCTGGGGAATAGCAATCAGCCCCAGCATTTT

size: few
J: TRBJ2-2
V: TRBV6-5
D: NA
CDR3: CASSYPEAPGELFF
DNA: TGTGCCAGCAGTTACCCGGAGGCCCCCGGGGAGCTGTTTTTT

size: NA
J: TRBJ1-6
V: TRBV12-3/TRBV12-4
D: NA
CDR3: CASSQNSLTYNSPLHF
DNA: TGTGCCAGCAGTCAGAACAGCCTCACTTATAATTCACCCCTCCACTTT

size: once
J: TRBJ1-1
V: TRBV4-2
D: NA
CDR3: CASRNVTGLGTEAFF
DNA: TGTGCCAGCAGAAACGTGACTGGGTTGGGCACTGAAGCTTTCTTT

size: NA
J: TRBJ2-7
V: TRBV29-1
D: NA
CDR3: CSGTGTSSYEQYF
DNA: TGCAGCGGAACAGGGACGAGCTCCTACGAGCAGTACTTC

size: NA
J: TRBJ1-2
V: TRBV5-1
D: TRBD1
CDR3: CASSPTGPRHGYTF
DNA: TGCGCCAGCAGTCCGACAGGGCCCCGTCATGGCTACACCTTC

size: few
J: TRBJ2-5
V: TRBV20-1
D: NA
CDR3: CSAGDTQETQYF
DNA: TGCAGTGCTGGGGACACCCAAGAGACCCAGTACTTC

size: NA
J: TRBJ2-5
V: TRBV27
D: TRBD1
CDR3: CASSPGTGGGKTQYF
DNA: TGTGCCAGCAGTCCAGGGACAGGGGGCGGAAAGACCCAGTACTTC

size: many
J: TRBJ2-6
V: TRBV5-1
D: NA
CDR3: CASSLGSSGANVLTF
DNA: TGCGCCAGCAGCTTGGGCAGCTCTGGGGCCAACGTCCTGACTTTC

size: NA
J: TRBJ2-5
V: TRBV5-1
D: NA
CDR3: CASSRSFEAGTQYF
DNA: TGCGCCAGCAGCAGAAGCTTTGAGGCGGGGACCCAGTACTTC

size: NA
J: TRBJ2-7
V: TRBV27
D: NA
CDR3: CACSFGLGYEQYF
DNA: TGTGCCTGCAGTTTTGGACTCGGGTACGAGCAGTACTTC

size: NA
J: TRBJ2-1
V: TRBV7-6
D: TRBD2
CDR3: CASSLVGWGGSYNEQFF
DNA: TGTGCCAGCAGCTTAGTGGGGTGGGGGGGCTCCTACAATGAGCAGTTCTTC

size: many
J: TRBJ1-2
V: TRBV6-5
D: TRBD1
CDR3: CASSYALTGGLLGGYGYTF
DNA: TGTGCCAGCAGTTACGCTCTGACAGGGGGCCTTCTCGGCGGCTATGGCTACACCTTC

size: NA
J: TRBJ1-5
V: TRBV20-1
D: NA
CDR3: CSVPGQLISQPQHF
DNA: TGCAGTGTCCCGGGACAACTTATTAGTCAGCCCCAGCATTTT

size: NA
J: TRBJ2-2
V: TRBV12-3/TRBV12-4
D: TRBD2
CDR3: CASSGAGITGELFF
DNA: TGTGCCAGCAGCGGAGCGGGGATCACCGGGGAGCTGTTTTTT

size: few
J: TRBJ1-3
V: TRBV6-6
D: TRBD1
CDR3: CASTTGVAGNTIYF
DNA: TGTGCCAGCACCACAGGGGTTGCTGGAAACACCATATATTTT

size: NA
J: TRBJ2-3
V: TRBV7-6
D: NA
CDR3: CASSSELESTDTQYF
DNA: TGTGCCAGCAGCTCAGAGTTAGAGAGCACAGATACGCAGTATTTT

size: few
J: TRBJ1-2
V: TRBV12-3/TRBV12-4
D: NA
CDR3: CASSLVQGSYGYTF
DNA: TGTGCCAGCAGTTTAGTACAGGGAAGCTATGGCTACACCTTC

size: NA
J: TRBJ1-5
V: TRBV6-9
D: NA
CDR3: CASSSLQHF
DNA: TGTGCCAGCAGTTCCCTCCAGCATTTT

size: many
J: TRBJ2-1
V: TRBV4-1
D: TRBD1
CDR3: CASSKQGISYNEQFF
DNA: TGCGCCAGCAGCAAACAGGGGATCTCCTACAATGAGCAGTTCTTC

size: few
J: TRBJ1-6
V: TRBV11-2
D: TRBD1
CDR3: CASSLLLPGTGFRSPLHF
DNA: TGTGCCAGCAGCTTACTACTCCCCGGGACAGGGTTCAGATCACCCCTCCACTTT

size: few
J: TRBJ1-1
V: TRBV12-3/TRBV12-4
D: NA
CDR3: CASSSGRVNTEAFF
DNA: TGTGCCAGCAGTTCTGGCAGGGTTAACACTGAAGCTTTCTTT

size: many
J: TRBJ2-1
V: TRBV7-6
D: NA
CDR3: CASSAAQGTYNEQFF
DNA: TGTGCCAGCAGCGCGGCCCAGGGAACCTACAATGAGCAGTTCTTC

size: NA
J: TRBJ2-7
V: TRBV7-9
D: NA
CDR3: CASSHTGRSSYEQYF
DNA: TGTGCCAGCAGCCACACAGGAAGGAGCTCCTACGAGCAGTACTTC

size: NA
J: TRBJ2-3
V: TRBV20-1
D: TRBD1
CDR3: CSAGPGTARATDTQYF
DNA: TGCAGTGCTGGTCCCGGGACAGCTCGCGCTACAGATACGCAGTATTTT

size: many
J: TRBJ2-4
V: TRBV6-6
D: NA
CDR3: CASSYGGTNIQYF
DNA: TGTGCCAGCAGTTATGGGGGCACAAACATTCAGTACTTC

size: few
J: TRBJ2-5
V: TRBV7-9
D: NA
CDR3: CASSPGHRQETQYF
DNA: TGTGCCAGCAGCCCGGGGCACAGGCAAGAGACCCAGTACTTC